This T cell receptor beta chain was recorded in a study of blood T cells in healthy people across ages. Overall study findings and caveats: A roughly linear fall in TCR beta diversity per million T cells was seen with increasing age.

As to this clonotype: Its antigen is unidentified.

Then a second PCR, running about 6 to 12 cycles, was carried out with a sample-barcoded 5' primer and a J-beta primer mix. The authors tagged each cDNA molecule using a template-switch adaptor with 12 random nucleotides. From the 5' RACE reads, TCRdb called clonotypes with MiXCR, one entry per CDR3 protein. Of 450,000 to 650,000 distinct CDR3 sequences listed, 24% are singletons. Trimming left V 4 bases short and J 1 base short, with 17 bases between. The CDR3 runs to 17 residues. Germline V gene sequence: CDR1 LNHNV, CDR2 YYDKDF (reference sequence). The same data also contributed to another study, on T cells of mothers and their children. This second study notes: The donors comprised about 6 children and their three healthy Caucasian mothers. Regardless of relatedness, pairs show thymic selection shaping TCR recombination output in a similar manner.

The J gene is TRBJ1-5, the V gene TRBV15; D is perhaps TRBD1 (5 bases). Source material: blood. The TCR comes from a boy under 18 in good health. The CDR3 reads CATSKTPGWGSNQPQHF. The DNA for the CDR3 is TGTGCCACCAGCAAAACCCCGGGTTGGGGGAGCAATCAGCCCCAGCATTTT.